The sequence of this TCR beta chain was determined in a study of CD8 T cells in Susac syndrome. Of note for this clonotype: Its antigen is unidentified.

Reverse transcription used roughly 0.45 to 1 ug RNA and random hexamers. Multiplex PCR with immunoSEQ amplified the TCR beta CDR3 across 54 Vbeta and 13 Jbeta. TCRdb re-called the immunoSEQ multiplex PCR reads through MiXCR, storing one row per CDR3 protein. The sample lists around 150,000 distinct CDR3 sequences; more than 90% were seen once. There are 13 residues in the CDR3. Germline assignment: CDR1 DFQATT and CDR2 SNEGSKA (reference sequence). V shed 1 base and J 9 bases; nucleotides not matched to a gene: 6. General observations from the study: It was acknowledged by the study that relatively few individuals were included in its TCR sequencing and HLA analysis.

This TCR was sampled from a human donor in good health. The sample taken for sequencing was CD4+ T cells from PBMCs. J is TRBJ2-1 and V is TRBV20-1; 7 nucleotides match TRBD1. The CDR3 DNA reads as TGCAGTGCTAGAGTTAATAGGGGGCTTGAGCAGTTCTTC. Its translation is CSARVNRGLEQFF.